These T cell receptor beta chains were read from a single sample in a study of neurological immune-mediated disorders. TCRdb processed the 5' RACE reads anew with MiXCR; each CDR3 protein has one entry. In the table there are over 45,000 distinct CDR3 sequences, about 3.7% of which are singletons. Sample: PBMCs. These receptors all stem from a man in his forties with multiple sclerosis. The CDR3 runs from the conserved cysteine through the conserved F or W.

v_gene	len	j_gene	CDR3aa
TRBV20-1	10	TRBJ2-5	CSARQETQYF
TRBV4-2	16	TRBJ2-3	CASSQDYGESTDTQYF
TRBV12-3/TRBV12-4	13	TRBJ1-2	CASSFGVLYGYTF
TRBV27	11	TRBJ2-5	CASTREGVQYF
TRBV20-1	15	TRBJ2-5	CSANSGTGDQETQYF
TRBV20-1	13	TRBJ2-5	CSASGGPAQTQYF
TRBV20-1	13	TRBJ2-4	CSARDRGVSIQYF
TRBV6-5	15	TRBJ1-6	CASSYFTTQSSPLNF
TRBV30	15	TRBJ2-1	CAWSPGGSALDEQFF
TRBV20-1	12	TRBJ2-5	CSATGAQETQYF